This T cell receptor beta chain was profiled in a study of T cell changes during pregnancy in multiple sclerosis. Profiled with immunoSEQ multiplex PCR; TCRdb holds only in-frame clones, not every one. The repertoire holds about 60,000 clones, roughly 92% seen once, with 0.85% to 1% in the top ten. Germline assignment: CDR1 LGHNA and CDR2 YNFKEQ. CDR3 length equals 15 residues. The ends were cut back, 4 bases at V and 3 bases at J, with 13 bases in the middle. The TCR was taken from a female donor with multiple sclerosis, enrolled in a pregnancy study. The chain couples TRBV4-2 to TRBJ1-3; D is perhaps TRBD1 (6 bases). Material: peripheral blood, obtained in the first trimester of pregnancy. Here the CDR3 DNA reads TGTGCCAGCAGCCCTGACAGGTGGGGTGGAAACACCATATATTTT. Protein: CASSPDRWGGNTIYF.